These 26 T cell receptor beta chains were all obtained from the same sample, sequenced in a study of cytomegalovirus exposure and HLA in healthy donors. Measured with immunoSEQ multiplex PCR; TCRdb has only the in-frame clones, and not every one. This sample has 210,000 or so clones, with about 91% found just once. The specimen sequenced was PBMCs. The source of these receptors is a woman aged 18-29 years in good health and CMV-seronegative.

The CDR3 nucleotides read TGTGCCAGCAGTCGGACAGGGGCGAGCAATCAGCCCCAGCATTTT. This gives the protein CASSRTGASNQPQHF. This chain links TRBV27 with TRBJ1-5, with 9 bases matching TRBD1. V lost 5 bases and J lost 1; bases outside the gene matches: 3. There are 15 residues in the CDR3. The germline V gene encodes CDR1 MNHEY and CDR2 SMNVEV (reference sequence).

This chain uses TRBV28 with TRBJ1-1, with D uncertain. CDR3 length: 13 residues. The V gene's germline CDR1 is MDHEN and CDR2 SYDVKM. Trimming shortened V by 8 bases and J by 1 base, and 11 bases separated the two germline ends. The CDR3 reads CASARPGNTEAFF. The CDR3 DNA is TGTGCCAGCGCGCGACCGGGGAACACTGAAGCTTTCTTT.

This chain links TRBV27 with TRBJ1-2; D is possibly TRBD1 (6 bases). Germline V gene data show CDR1 as MNHEY and CDR2 as SMNVEV (reference sequence). Trimming removed 8 bases from V and 4 bases from J, with 14 bases in between. The CDR3 has 13 amino acids. This CDR3 is CASRAGGGYGYTF. DNA of the CDR3: TGTGCCAGCCGGGCGGGGGGCGGCTATGGCTACACCTTC.

The chain couples TRBV7-8 to TRBJ2-7; TRBD1 matches at 11 bases. CDR1 is SGHVS, CDR2 FQNEAQ, per germline. The V gene end was trimmed by 4 bases and the J gene end by 2 bases; junction bases not matched to a gene: 1. There are 14 residues in the CDR3. For the CDR3, the DNA is TGTGCCAGCAGCTGGGACAGGGGGGCCTACGAGCAGTACTTC. It translates to CASSWDRGAYEQYF.

This chain joins TRBV27 and TRBJ2-1; possible D gene TRBD1, 6 bases. In germline, CDR1 is MNHEY, CDR2 SMNVEV (reference sequence). This CDR3 has 12 amino acids. V lost 2 bases, J lost 14 bases, and 13 bases lay in between. The DNA of the CDR3 is TGTGCCAGCAGTTTACCCACAGGGTCTGAGTTCTTC. This gives the protein CASSLPTGSEFF.

J is TRBJ1-2 and V is TRBV28; maybe TRBD1 (5 bases). This CDR3 comprises 13 residues. The V gene's germline CDR1 is MDHEN and CDR2 SYDVKM. V was trimmed by 5 bases and J by 5 bases, leaving 12 bases between them. The CDR3 here is CASSPQRGYGYTF. The CDR3 region has the DNA TGTGCCAGCAGTCCTCAACGGGGGTATGGCTACACCTTC.

This rearrangement joins TRBV4-1 to TRBJ2-1, with 10 positions matching TRBD2. The CDR3 is 17 amino acids. CDR1 and CDR2 (germline): MGHRA, YSYEKL. After removal of 6 bases from V and 5 bases from J, the junction contained 13 bases not matched to a gene. DNA of the CDR3: TGCGCCAGCAGTGAAACCCTACCCCTAGCGGGGGACAATGAGCAGTTCTTC. It codes for CASSETLPLAGDNEQFF.

This clone appeared once. The V call is TRBV5-8, the J call TRBJ1-2; perhaps TRBD1 as D (5 bases). The CDR3 is made up of 15 amino acids. The germline V gene has CDR1 SGHTS and CDR2 YDEGEE. The V end lost 4 bases, the J end lost 4 bases, and 17 bases lay between the germline ends. The CDR3 DNA reads as TGTGCCAGCAGCCCAAACCAGGGCACCCTCTATGGCTACACCTTC. Protein: CASSPNQGTLYGYTF.

V and J are TRBV10-3 and TRBJ1-5; no firm D call. V was shortened by 11 bases and J by 1 base, with 12 bases between the two germline ends. Germline lookup yields CDR1 ENHRY and CDR2 SYGVKD. The CDR3 is made up of 13 amino acids. CDR3 sequence reads: CAPRRESNQPQHF. The CDR3 coding sequence is TGTGCCCCAAGACGGGAGAGCAATCAGCCCCAGCATTTT.

This chain joins TRBV7-8 and TRBJ2-7; D is undetermined. Looked up from germline, CDR1 is SGHVS and CDR2 is FQNEAQ. Trimming removed 2 bases at V and 0 bases at J, with 11 bases between. This CDR3 is built from 15 residues. The CDR3 nucleotides are TGTGCCAGCAGCTTATTCGTTGAGAACTCCTACGAGCAGTACTTC. This codes for CASSLFVENSYEQYF. Based on the CDR3 plus reference TRBV7-8 and TRBJ2-7, the full variable domain is GAGVSQSPRYKVAKRGQDVALRCDPISGHVSLFWYQQALGQGPEFLTYFQNEAQLDKSGLPSDRFFAERPEGSVSTLKIQRTQQEDSAVYLCASSLFVENSYEQYFGPGTRLTVT.

V gene TRBV28 combines with J gene TRBJ1-5; D unclear. With 3 bases removed from V and 4 bases from J, the gap between germline ends came to 7 bases. This CDR3 region has 13 residues. Germline V CDR1 and CDR2: MDHEN, SYDVKM. Written as DNA, the CDR3 is TGTGCCAGCAGTTTGAGGGTTAATCAGCCCCAGCATTTT. Translation gives CASSLRVNQPQHF. The whole variable domain, filled in from reference TRBV28 and TRBJ1-5, reads DVKVTQSSRYLVKRTGEKVFLECVQDMDHENMFWYRQDPGLGLRLIYFSYDVKMKEKGDIPEGYSVSREKKERFSLILESASTNQTSMYLCASSLRVNQPQHFGDGTRLSIL.

V usage is TRBV7-9 and J usage is TRBJ2-7, with no clear D. The CDR3 sequence is 13 residues long. Germline CDR1 SEHNR, CDR2 FQNEAQ (reference sequence). V lost 5 bases and J lost 1, with 9 bases in between. The CDR3 nucleotides are TGTGCCAGCAGCCCGTCGAGGTCCTACGAGCAGTACTTC. It codes for CASSPSRSYEQYF. Complete variable domain (other parts from reference TRBV7-9 and TRBJ2-7): DTGVSQNPRHKITKRGQNVTFRCDPISEHNRLYWYRQTLGQGPEFLTYFQNEAQLEKSRLLSDRFSAERPKGSFSTLEIQRTEQGDSAMYLCASSPSRSYEQYFGPGTRLTVT.

This clone was recorded once. The CDR3, as DNA: TGTGCCAGCGCCCTACTAGCGGGATACACAGATACGCAGTATTTT. Its translation: CASALLAGYTDTQYF. The chain has TRBV2 and TRBJ2-3, with 10 bases that match TRBD2. Trimming cost V 8 bases and J 2 bases; bases outside gene matches: 7. The CDR3 runs 15 residues. CDR1 SNHLY and CDR2 FYNNEI come from the germline V gene.

The chain carries TRBV5-6 and TRBJ1-1; D gene ambiguous. V lost 5 bases to trimming and J lost 1 base, with 18 bases between them. The CDR3 is made up of 16 amino acids. From germline, CDR1 is SGHDT and CDR2 YYEEEE. The chain's CDR3 is CASSSDPPGGNTEAFF. As DNA, the CDR3 is TGTGCCAGCAGTTCGGACCCCCCCGGAGGGAACACTGAAGCTTTCTTT.

This clone was detected a few times. The genes are TRBV6-5 and TRBJ1-2, with TRBD1 identical over 7 bases. V trimming: 6 bases; J trimming: 8 bases; junction bases outside the gene matches: 15. The CDR3 is 15 residues long. Germline V gene data show CDR1 as MNHEY and CDR2 as SVGAGI. The CDR3 reads CASSQLETGSNGYTF. CDR3 DNA sequence: TGTGCCAGCAGCCAACTCGAGACAGGGTCGAACGGCTACACCTTC.

In this sample, this clone turned up a few times. The chain employs TRBV30 and TRBJ1-5; possible D gene TRBD1, 5 bases. With 3 bases removed from V and 1 base from J, the gap between germline ends came to 10 bases. Germline CDR1 reads GTSNPN; CDR2 reads SVGIG (reference sequence). This CDR3 region has 14 residues. The CDR3 reads CAWSGGLSNQPQHF. The DNA for the CDR3 is TGTGCCTGGAGCGGGGGACTGAGCAATCAGCCCCAGCATTTT.

The chain is built from TRBV6-1 and TRBJ2-3; 12 bases are a match to TRBD2. This CDR3 region has 16 residues. After removal of 0 bases from V and 7 bases from J, the junction contained 5 bases not matched to a gene. Per the germline V gene, CDR1 is MNHNS and CDR2 is SASEGT. The CDR3 loop is CASSEALAGGPNTQYF. The CDR3 DNA follows: TGTGCCAGCAGTGAAGCTCTAGCGGGAGGGCCGAATACGCAGTATTTT.

This chain links TRBV2 with TRBJ2-3, with 7 positions matching TRBD1. The junction had 10 bases not matched to a gene; V was cut back by 1 base and J by 6 bases. The CDR3 length is 16 residues. CDR1 and CDR2 (germline): SNHLY, FYNNEI. CDR3: CASSEGGGLAEDTQYF. The DNA for the CDR3 is TGTGCCAGCAGTGAAGGAGGGGGCTTGGCGGAGGATACGCAGTATTTT.

The rearrangement joins TRBV27 to TRBJ2-3; 10 bases agree with TRBD2. The V segment lost 2 bases and the J segment 5 bases; nucleotides outside the gene matches: 4. Germline CDR1 reads MNHEY; CDR2 reads SMNVEV (reference sequence). This CDR3 comprises 15 residues. As DNA, the CDR3 is TGTGCCAGCAGTTTACTAGCGGGAGAAGAAGATACGCAGTATTTT. It translates to CASSLLAGEEDTQYF.

The chain links TRBV5-4 to TRBJ1-2; D might be TRBD1 (5 bases). V was cut by 3 bases and J by 8 bases, with 14 bases left in between. Germline lookup yields CDR1 SGHNT and CDR2 YYREEE (reference sequence). The CDR3 has 13 amino acids. The CDR3 loop reads CASSSASGRGYTF. The CDR3 bases are TGTGCCAGCAGCTCCGCCTCAGGGCGCGGCTACACCTTC.

The genes are TRBV28 and TRBJ2-1; TRBD2 matches at 9 bases. From germline, CDR1 is MDHEN and CDR2 SYDVKM. The CDR3 covers 15 residues. The J segment lost 14 bases and the V segment lost 2 bases, leaving 13 bases of the junction unmatched. CDR3: CASSLDGGGRGDKFF. CDR3 coding DNA: TGTGCCAGCAGTTTAGATGGGGGCGGGAGGGGCGATAAGTTCTTC.

The chain links TRBV5-4 to TRBJ2-7, with D possibly TRBD2 on 5 matching bases. The germline V gene has CDR1 SGHNT and CDR2 YYREEE (reference sequence). The CDR3 sequence is 13 residues long. V lost 0 bases, J lost 4 bases, and 8 bases lay in between. DNA of the CDR3: TGTGCCAGCAGCTTGGGACGGACTTACGAGCAGTACTTC. Its protein product is CASSLGRTYEQYF.

J is TRBJ2-7 and V is TRBV2; the D gene is possibly TRBD1 (6 bases). Germline CDR1 reads SNHLY; CDR2 reads FYNNEI. The CDR3 covers 13 residues. Trimming took off 8 bases at V and 3 bases at J, with 14 bases between the two ends. CDR3 sequence reads: CASEPNRDYEQYF. The DNA for the CDR3 is TGTGCCAGCGAGCCTAACAGGGACTACGAGCAGTACTTC.

The table lists this clone with a few counts. The J gene is TRBJ2-7, the V gene TRBV11-2; 11 nucleotides match TRBD2. Germline CDR1 is SGHAT and CDR2 is FQNNGV. The trim removed 5 bases at V and 6 bases at J, leaving 9 bases unmatched. The CDR3 consists of 15 residues. The CDR3 nucleotides read TGTGCCAGCAGCCCGGACCTAGCGGGAGGACGCGAGCAGTACTTC. Its protein product is CASSPDLAGGREQYF.

This rearrangement joins TRBV28 to TRBJ2-7; TRBD2 is a possible D gene (5 bases). Germline assignment: CDR1 MDHEN and CDR2 SYDVKM. CDR3 length: 24 amino acids. Trimming cost V 6 bases and J 3 bases, with 45 bases left between them. CDR3 loop: CASRSPTQTRSLTRILGGLYEQYF. CDR3 DNA sequence: TGTGCCAGCAGGTCCCCTACACAAACCCGATCACTTACTAGAATCTTAGGCGGGCTCTACGAGCAGTACTTC.

V gene TRBV27 combines with J gene TRBJ2-2; no definite D call. This CDR3 contains 19 residues. Looked up from germline, CDR1 is MNHEY and CDR2 is SMNVEV (reference sequence). Trimming took 0 bases from V and 0 from J, leaving 17 bases between them. Here the CDR3 DNA reads TGTGCCAGCAGTTTATCCTCTCACGGTTATGGTACGAACACCGGGGAGCTGTTTTTT. This codes for CASSLSSHGYGTNTGELFF.